What follows describes a single T cell receptor (beta chain). The CDR3 sequence is 15 residues long. V dropped 0 bases and J dropped 9 bases, with 15 bases sitting between them. Germline CDR1 reads LGHNA; CDR2 reads YSLEER. The sample is drawn from a study of patients and donors after allogeneic stem cell transplantation. TCRdb recomputed calls from the RT-PCR reads with MiXCR, one row per CDR3 protein. Among 100,000 to 120,000 distinct CDR3 sequences listed, over 30% were seen once. The genes are TRBV4-3 and TRBJ2-1; D not resolved. The TCR sequence derives from a human donor who was either an allogeneic HSCT recipient or a stem cell or donor lymphocyte infusion donor (not recorded which). It is not recorded whose cells these are; they may come from a transplant donor. The sequenced material came from blood, either unsorted or a sorted T cell fraction (not recorded which). CDR3 nucleotides: TGCGCCAGCAGCCAAGATTTTTGGGCCGGCATTGAGCAGTTCTTC. Residues: CASSQDFWAGIEQFF.